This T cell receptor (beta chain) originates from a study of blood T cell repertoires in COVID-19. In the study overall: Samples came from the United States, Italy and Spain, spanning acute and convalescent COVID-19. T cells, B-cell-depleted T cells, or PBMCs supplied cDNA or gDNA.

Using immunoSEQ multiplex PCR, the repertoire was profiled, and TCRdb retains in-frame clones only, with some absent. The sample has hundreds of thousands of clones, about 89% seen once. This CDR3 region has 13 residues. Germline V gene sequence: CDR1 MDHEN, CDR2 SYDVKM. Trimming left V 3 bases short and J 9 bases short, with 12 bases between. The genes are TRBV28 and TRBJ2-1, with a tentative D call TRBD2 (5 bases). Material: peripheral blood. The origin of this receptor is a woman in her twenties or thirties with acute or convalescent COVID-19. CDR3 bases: TGTGCCAGCAGTTTCCGGCTAGCTGGTGAGCAGTTCTTC. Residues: CASSFRLAGEQFF.